The 17 T cell receptor beta chains given below trace back to one sample, sequenced in a study of blood T cell repertoires in COVID-19 (dated by TCRdb to the early 2020s). Library generation was performed with the immunoSEQ multiplex PCR assay. Imported from immuneACCESS, the table was reduced by TCRdb to in-frame sequences with V and J called. These copies leave out some clones; in studies compared against another copy, an unresolved V gene accounts for under half, and the cause of the remainder is not known. The table for this sample lists a few hundred thousand clones; approximately 90% of them were counted only once. The ten largest clones add up to 10% of the sample. The sequenced sample consisted of PBMCs or T cells enriched from blood (not recorded which). The receptors were sampled from a man between 18 and 29 years old with acute COVID-19.

This sequence joins TRBV28 and TRBJ1-5; the D gene is possibly TRBD1 (5 bases). CDR1 MDHEN and CDR2 SYDVKM come from the germline V gene. V lost 6 bases, J lost 6 bases, and 12 bases lay in between. The CDR3 covers 13 residues. The CDR3 nucleotides are TGTGCCAGCAGACAAGGACAAGTTCAGCCCCAGCATTTT. This sequence encodes CASRQGQVQPQHF.

V is TRBV5-6 and J is TRBJ1-5, with TRBD1 matching 11 bases. The CDR3 consists of 17 residues. V lost 3 bases to trimming and J lost 4 bases; unmatched junction nucleotides: 9. Germline values: CDR1 SGHDT, CDR2 YYEEEE. The CDR3 region is CASSSGTGGGKNQPQHF. Written as DNA, the CDR3 is TGTGCCAGCAGCTCTGGGACAGGGGGGGGAAAAAATCAGCCCCAGCATTTT.

V gene TRBV11-2 combines with J gene TRBJ2-7, with TRBD1 as a possible D gene (5 bases). Trimming removed 5 bases at V and 0 bases at J, with 17 bases between. Germline V gene data show CDR1 as SGHAT and CDR2 as FQNNGV. The CDR3 has 16 residues. CDR3 nucleotides: TGTGCCAGCAGCCCCTATCCAACAGGATTCTCCTACGAGCAGTACTTC. Its protein is CASSPYPTGFSYEQYF.

The chain has TRBV7-6 and TRBJ2-5; 10 nucleotides line up with TRBD2. Trimming cost V 4 bases and J 5 bases; bases outside gene matches: 7. Germline values: CDR1 SGHVS, CDR2 FNYEAQ. This CDR3 is built from 15 residues. The DNA for the CDR3 is TGTGCCAGCAGCTCTCAGCGGGAGGGCCGGGAGACCCAGTACTTC. It yields the protein CASSSQREGRETQYF.

This clone was observed a few times. This chain links TRBV10-2 with TRBJ2-7; 10 positions agree with TRBD1. The germline V gene encodes CDR1 WSHSY and CDR2 SAAADI. There are 11 residues in the CDR3. The CDR3 DNA sequence: TGCGTCTCAGGGACAGGGGACGAGCAGTACTTC. This encodes CVSGTGDEQYF.

J is TRBJ1-1 and V is TRBV5-1, with a weak D call TRBD1 (6 bases). With 5 bases removed from V and 4 bases from J, the gap between germline ends came to 21 bases. The CDR3 is 16 amino acids. From germline, CDR1 is SGHRS and CDR2 YFSETQ. CDR3 DNA sequence: TGCGCCAGCAGAACTGACAGGCTACACAGTATCACTGAAGCTTTCTTT. Translating it yields CASRTDRLHSITEAFF. The entire variable domain, with the rest obtained from reference TRBV5-1 and TRBJ1-1, is as follows: KAGVTQTPRYLIKTRGQQVTLSCSPISGHRSVSWYQQTPGQGLQFLFEYFSETQRNKGNFPGRFSGRQFSNSRSEMNVSTLELGDSALYLCASRTDRLHSITEAFFGQGTRLTVV.

Here the CDR3 DNA reads TGTGCCAGCAGCCAAGGACCCGGTCGACGACTAGGGGCCGAGCAGTACTTC. Protein: CASSQGPGRRLGAEQYF. The chain uses TRBV3-1 (or the pseudogene TRBV3-2) and TRBJ2-7, with TRBD2 as a possible D gene (6 bases). Germline-derived CDR1 and CDR2 are LGHDT and YNNKEL (reference sequence). The germline V and J ends were trimmed by 1 base and 6 bases, with 22 bases remaining between them. This CDR3 is built from 17 residues.

CDR3 in DNA: TGTGCCAGCAGACCTCCGGGACTAGGACGTGAGCAGTTCTTC. The encoded protein is CASRPPGLGREQFF. The genes are TRBV28 and TRBJ2-1; TRBD2 agrees at 8 bases. The trim removed 6 bases at V and 9 bases at J, leaving 10 bases unmatched. Germline V gene sequence: CDR1 MDHEN, CDR2 SYDVKM. This CDR3 is built from 14 residues.

V and J are TRBV5-4 and TRBJ2-5; D unresolved. Trimming shortened V by 5 bases and J by 2 bases, and 10 bases separated the two germline ends. The V gene's germline CDR1 is SGHNT and CDR2 YYREEE (reference sequence). The CDR3 length is 13 residues. CDR3 nucleotides: TGTGCCAGCAGTGAGTGGGCGCAAGAGACCCAGTACTTC. Protein sequence: CASSEWAQETQYF.

In this sample, this clone turned up once. The chain uses TRBV6-5 and TRBJ2-7, with TRBD2 matching 7 bases. Germline trimming cut 3 bases from V and 3 bases from J; bases unmatched to any gene: 5. From germline, CDR1 is MNHEY and CDR2 SVGAGI. CDR3 length equals 14 residues. CDR3 in DNA: TGTGCCAGCAGTTATGGCGGGAGTGGCTACGAGCAGTACTTC. Protein product: CASSYGGSGYEQYF.

CDR3 loop: CASSFEHGTGSYEQYF. In DNA, the CDR3 is TGTGCCAGCAGCTTCGAGCACGGGACAGGGTCCTACGAGCAGTACTTC. J is TRBJ2-7 and V is TRBV7-2; 9 positions agree with TRBD1. Unmatched junction bases numbered 7, after V lost 3 bases and J lost 1 base. Germline V CDR1 and CDR2: SGHTA, FQGNSA. The CDR3 spans 16 residues.

This rearrangement joins TRBV7-9 to TRBJ1-1; no clear D gene. Germline CDR1 SEHNR, CDR2 FQNEAQ (reference sequence). Trimming removed 3 bases at V and 3 bases at J, with 11 bases between. The CDR3 runs 14 residues. CDR3 in DNA: TGTGCCAGCAGCTTCGAGCCGGCGGACACTGAAGCTTTCTTT. Translation gives CASSFEPADTEAFF. Supplemented by reference TRBV7-9 and TRBJ1-1, the full variable domain reads DTGVSQNPRHKITKRGQNVTFRCDPISEHNRLYWYRQTLGQGPEFLTYFQNEAQLEKSRLLSDRFSAERPKGSFSTLEIQRTEQGDSAMYLCASSFEPADTEAFFGQGTRLTVV.

V and J are TRBV11-2 and TRBJ2-7; TRBD2 might be the D (6 bases). The CDR3 covers 16 residues. Germline loops: CDR1 SGHAT, CDR2 FQNNGV. Trimming removed 4 bases from V and 0 bases from J, with 16 bases in between. CDR3 sequence: CASSSPGGTYSYEQYF. The CDR3 bases are TGTGCCAGCAGCTCCCCCGGCGGGACGTACTCCTACGAGCAGTACTTC.

The chain is built from TRBV4-1 and TRBJ2-7; 11 positions agree with TRBD2. The CDR3 is 15 residues long. The V segment lost 3 bases and the J segment 3 bases; nucleotides outside the gene matches: 4. Per germline, CDR1 MGHRA and CDR2 YSYEKL. The DNA of the CDR3 is TGCGCCAGCAGCCACGGGACTAGCGGATACTACGAGCAGTACTTC. Translated, it gives CASSHGTSGYYEQYF.

The genes are TRBV19 and TRBJ2-2, with 7 bases fitting TRBD1. Germline CDR1 reads LNHDA; CDR2 reads SQIVND (reference sequence). V was clipped by 7 bases and J by 3 bases; unmatched bases: 8. CDR3 length: 15 residues. The DNA for the CDR3 is TGTGCCAGTAAAACCGGGACAGATCACACCGGGGAGCTGTTTTTT. This encodes CASKTGTDHTGELFF.

The chain links TRBV2 to TRBJ1-3; D gene ambiguous. Trimming took off 2 bases at V and 0 bases at J, with 17 bases between the two ends. The V gene's germline CDR1 is SNHLY and CDR2 FYNNEI. The CDR3 loop spans 18 amino acids. The CDR3 region has the DNA TGTGCCAGCAGTGAACTCCGGGATGGGAAAATCTCTGGAAACACCATATATTTT. It translates to CASSELRDGKISGNTIYF.

This chain links TRBV2 with TRBJ2-2; 9 positions match TRBD1. The trim removed 10 bases at V and 3 bases at J, leaving 6 bases unmatched. Per the germline V gene, CDR1 is SNHLY and CDR2 is FYNNEI. The CDR3 has 14 amino acids. In DNA form, the CDR3 reads TGTGCCACCGCGGGGGACAGGGACACCGGGGAGCTGTTTTTT. Translated: CATAGDRDTGELFF.